Given below is one T cell receptor beta chain in context. This specimen comes from a study of blood T cell repertoires in COVID-19. Repertoires were generated with immunoSEQ multiplex PCR, while TCRdb's copy carries only in-frame clones and drops some. The sample has some 150,000 clones, over 75% seen once. Germline assignment: CDR1 SEHNR and CDR2 FQNEAQ (reference sequence). CDR3 length equals 15 residues. After removal of 5 bases from V and 5 bases from J, the junction contained 9 bases not matched to a gene. V usage is TRBV7-9 and J usage is TRBJ1-1, with TRBD1 matching 9 bases. The sample comprised peripheral blood. The TCR sequence derives from a human donor in a cohort sampled during active COVID-19. CDR3 amino acids: CASSPRGTGRTEAFF. In DNA, the CDR3 is TGTGCCAGCAGCCCCCGAGGGACAGGGAGGACTGAAGCTTTCTTT.